Below, 24 T cell receptor beta chains from the same sample are listed, as sequenced in a study of T cells in women clearing cervical HPV infection. Assay: immunoSEQ multiplex PCR; the TCRdb copy retains only in-frame clones and omits some. This sample's table reports 40,000 to 55,000 clones. Source material: blood buffy coat. All receptors derive from a woman between 18 and 69 years old with a cervical HPV16 infection that either progressed to CIN3+ or cleared (not recorded which).

Concerning this clone itself: The CDR3 end lies 3 residues beyond the end of the read and is filled in from the germline J gene. The chain carries TRBV14 and TRBJ1-6; D possibly corresponds to TRBD1 (6 bases). The germline V and J ends were trimmed by 0 bases and 1 base, with 10 bases remaining between them. The CDR3 length is 17 residues. Germline V gene data show CDR1 as SGHDN and CDR2 as FVKESK. CDR3 sequence: CASSQDKRGSYNSPLHF. The sequenced part of the CDR3 DNA is TGTGCCAGCAGCCAAGATAAGAGGGGGTCCTATAATTCACCC.

With regard to this clone: The observed sequence ends 3 residues before the CDR3 terminus, with the missing tail filled in from the germline J gene. The chain joins TRBV5-1 to TRBJ1-2, with 8 bases that match TRBD1. Losses at the gene ends were 2 bases for V and 6 bases for J; bases not matched to a gene: 3. Looked up from germline, CDR1 is SGHRS and CDR2 is YFSETQ. This CDR3 region has 13 residues. The CDR3 here is CASSFGQGNGYTF. The part of the CDR3 DNA that was read is TGCGCCAGCAGCTTCGGACAGGGTAATGGC.

As regards this clone: With the read ending 3 residues before the CDR3 end, the germline J gene is used to fill in that end. V is TRBV10-3 and J is TRBJ1-4; TRBD1 matches at 7 bases. CDR1 is ENHRY, CDR2 SYGVKD, per germline. CDR3 size: 15 residues. The sequenced CDR3 bases are TGTGCCATCAGCCCTCGTCAGGGGGGCAATTCACCA. It encodes CAISPRQGGNSP. The CDR3 as a whole reads CAISPRQGGNSPLFF.

In regard to this clone: Sequencing ends 3 residues short of the CDR3 end; the germline J gene provides the rest. This sequence joins TRBV10-2 and TRBJ2-7, with D hard to call. Trimming cost V 4 bases and J 0 bases, with 4 bases left between them. The CDR3 is 12 amino acids. Germline values: CDR1 WSHSY, CDR2 SAAADI. CDR3 bases read: TGCGCCAGCAGTGGCAGCTCCTACGAG. It yields the protein CASSGSSYE. The full CDR3 protein is CASSGSSYEQYF.

Concerning this clone: Read sequence stops 3 residues before the CDR3 end, and the germline J gene provides the missing end. The chain has TRBV29-1 and TRBJ2-7; D is possibly TRBD2 (5 bases). From germline, CDR1 is SQVTM and CDR2 ANQGSEA. Deletions cut 5 bases from V and 2 bases from J, with 16 bases between. The CDR3 length is 14 residues. The DNA read from the CDR3 is TGCAGCGTTACTGCGGGCAGCGATCCCTACGAG. Translated: CSVTAGSDPYE. The CDR3 reads in full as CSVTAGSDPYEQYF.

A word on this clone: The CDR3 extends 3 residues past the end of the read, so its final part is completed from the germline J gene. V usage is TRBV7-9 and J usage is TRBJ2-2, with D uncertain. CDR1 is SEHNR, CDR2 FQNEAQ, per germline (reference sequence). The CDR3 is 14 amino acids. V was cut by 1 base and J by 4 bases, with 7 bases left in between. The CDR3 bases that were read are TGTGCCAGCAGCTTAGATCAGTCCACCGGGGAG. Residues: CASSLDQSTGE. The whole CDR3 sequence is CASSLDQSTGELFF.

This CDR3 reads CASSGGLKDEQYF. Partial CDR3 DNA: TGTGCCAGCTCCGGCGGGTTGAAGGACGAG. V and J are TRBV18 and TRBJ2-7, with D possibly TRBD2 on 5 matching bases. The CDR3 is cut off 3 residues early in the read; its end comes from the germline J gene. Germline V gene data show CDR1 as KGHSH and CDR2 as LQKENI. The V end lost 6 bases, the J end lost 5 bases, and 14 bases lay between the germline ends. CDR3 size: 13 residues.

In the case of this clone: The sequenced fragment ends 3 residues before the CDR3 boundary, so the rest is inferred from the germline J gene. The V and J genes are TRBV9 and TRBJ2-3, with D perhaps TRBD2 (6 bases). The CDR3 is 14 amino acids. Germline V gene sequence: CDR1 SGDLS, CDR2 YYNGEE. The ends were cut back, 4 bases at V and 6 bases at J, with 15 bases in the middle. Incomplete CDR3 DNA: TGTGCCAGCAGCCTGGCGGGGTTGGAGGATACG. The encoded protein is CASSLAGLEDT. The complete CDR3 reads CASSLAGLEDTQYF.

With regard to this clone: Sequencing ends 3 residues short of the CDR3 end; the germline J gene provides the rest. The chain combines TRBV6-4 with TRBJ1-2, with 7 bases that match TRBD1. This CDR3 spans 13 amino acids. Germline V CDR1 and CDR2: MRHNA, SNTAGT. This CDR3 reads CASSLITGEGYTF. Partial CDR3 DNA: TGTGCCAGCAGTCTCATTACAGGGGAAGGC.

Note on this clone: The CDR3 goes on 3 residues after the read ends, and that part is filled in from the germline J gene. The chain carries TRBV12-3 or TRBV12-4 and TRBJ2-2; D is uncertain. This CDR3 has 14 residues. Trimming shortened V by 7 bases and J by 2 bases, and 11 bases separated the two germline ends. The CDR3 protein is CASKNSFNTGELFF. CDR3 DNA, as far as it was read: TGTGCCAGCAAGAATAGCTTTAACACCGGGGAG.

This CDR3 reads CSASRPAGGKSYNEQFF. Partial CDR3 DNA: TGCAGTGCTAGTAGACCCGCGGGGGGGAAGTCCTACAATGAG. The chain employs TRBV20-1 and TRBJ2-1; 9 bases are shared with TRBD2. The read falls 3 residues short of the CDR3 end, and the missing part is taken from the germline J gene. CDR3 length: 17 residues. Germline CDR1 and CDR2: DFQATT and SNEGSKA (reference sequence). V trimming: 3 bases; J trimming: 1 base; junction bases outside the gene matches: 10.

On this clone itself: The CDR3 end lies 3 residues beyond the end of the read and is filled in from the germline J gene. The gene calls are TRBV2 and TRBJ2-2, with a possible D match to TRBD1 (5 bases). Germline-derived CDR1 and CDR2 are SNHLY and FYNNEI. The CDR3 totals 16 residues. The CDR3 DNA, read in part, is TGTGCCAGCAGTCCCAAAATCTTCTCTGGGGCCAACGTG. It encodes CASSPKIFSGANV. The full CDR3 is CASSPKIFSGANVLFF.

As to this clone: From the germline J gene comes the end of the CDR3, since the read stops 3 residues before it. V and J are TRBV20-1 and TRBJ1-3; unclear D gene. This CDR3 comprises 13 residues. Between the trimmed V and J ends, which lost 0 bases and 0 bases, there was a span of 3 bases. Germline values: CDR1 DFQATT, CDR2 SNEGSKA (reference sequence). The CDR3 bases that were read are TGCAGTGCTAGAGAACTCTCTGGAAACACC. As protein: CSARELSGNT. The CDR3 reads in full as CSARELSGNTIYF.

Concerning this clone: The read falls 3 residues short of the CDR3 end, and the missing part is taken from the germline J gene. The chain combines TRBV4-1 with TRBJ1-3; D uncertain. Between the trimmed V and J ends, which lost 6 bases and 4 bases, there was a span of 16 bases. The CDR3 is 15 residues long. The germline gives CDR1 MGHRA, CDR2 YSYEKL. The CDR3 loop is CASSYDNWVGNTIYF. The sequenced CDR3 bases are TGCGCCAGCAGTTACGACAATTGGGTCGGAAACACC.

On this clone: The sequenced fragment ends 3 residues before the CDR3 boundary, so the rest is inferred from the germline J gene. The V gene is TRBV2, the J gene TRBJ2-3; 9 positions agree with TRBD2. Trimming removed 6 bases from V and 5 bases from J; junction bases left unmatched: 6. The CDR3 extends over 14 amino acids. Germline V gene data show CDR1 as SNHLY and CDR2 as FYNNEI. CDR3 bases read: TGTGCCAGCAGGCTAGCGGGGATCTTAGATACG. This encodes CASRLAGILDT. The complete CDR3 sequence is CASRLAGILDTQYF.

On this clone itself: Read sequence stops 3 residues before the CDR3 end, and the germline J gene provides the missing end. V gene TRBV19 combines with J gene TRBJ2-1; D not certain. V lost 4 bases, J lost 9 bases, and 13 bases lay in between. The CDR3 sequence is 13 residues long. Germline V lookup: CDR1 LNHDA, CDR2 SQIVND (reference sequence). This chain's CDR3 is CASSSTPSVEQFF. Incomplete CDR3 DNA: TGTGCCAGTAGTAGTACGCCATCGGTTGAG.

Of note for this clone: The read falls 3 residues short of the CDR3 end, and the missing part is taken from the germline J gene. The chain couples TRBV24-1 to TRBJ2-2, with a possible D match to TRBD1 (6 bases). There are 17 residues in the CDR3. CDR1 is KGHDR, CDR2 SFDVKD, per germline. The ends were cut back, 3 bases at V and 4 bases at J, with 17 bases in the middle. The DNA read from the CDR3 is TGTGCCACCAGTGATCACGACAGGATCGGTCCCACCGGGGAG. Its translation is CATSDHDRIGPTGE. The full CDR3 reads CATSDHDRIGPTGELFF.

Regarding this clone: The CDR3 is cut off 3 residues early in the read; its end comes from the germline J gene. This rearrangement joins TRBV19 to TRBJ1-5; 8 bases are shared with TRBD1. V trimming: 5 bases; J trimming: 5 bases; junction bases outside the gene matches: 5. Germline loops: CDR1 LNHDA, CDR2 SQIVND (reference sequence). The CDR3 consists of 14 residues. CDR3 DNA (partial): TGTGCCAGTAGTGCCAGGGGGCGCGATCAGCCC. It yields the protein CASSARGRDQP. The full CDR3 protein is CASSARGRDQPQHF.

In the case of this clone: The sequenced fragment ends 3 residues before the CDR3 boundary, so the rest is inferred from the germline J gene. The chain uses TRBV20-1 and TRBJ2-1, with 10 nucleotides matching TRBD2. J lost 4 bases, V lost 5 bases, and 2 bases had no gene match. Germline V CDR1 and CDR2: DFQATT, SNEGSKA (reference sequence). The CDR3 covers 13 residues. CDR3 in amino acids: CSAPTSGYNEQFF. The DNA read from the CDR3 is TGCAGTGCTCCGACTAGCGGGTACAATGAG.

Concerning this clone itself: The read ends 3 residues early relative to the CDR3; the germline J gene fills the gap. The rearrangement joins TRBV10-3 to TRBJ2-7; 11 bases map to TRBD1. This CDR3 comprises 14 residues. CDR1 is ENHRY, CDR2 SYGVKD, per germline. J gave up 2 bases and V 10 bases, and 7 bases lay outside the gene matches. The CDR3 reads CATKPGQGAYEQYF. The DNA read from the CDR3 is TGTGCCACCAAGCCGGGACAGGGGGCCTACGAG.

Concerning this clone: The CDR3 end is not reached by the read, which stops 3 residues before it; the germline J gene fills it in. V is TRBV7-3 and J is TRBJ2-3; possible D gene TRBD2, 5 bases. The V end lost 2 bases, the J end lost 4 bases, and 10 bases lay between the germline ends. This CDR3 contains 14 residues. The germline V gene has CDR1 SGHTA and CDR2 FQGTGA. Partial CDR3 DNA: TGTGCCAGCAGCTTAGATCCGGGGTCAGATACG. Residues: CASSLDPGSDT. Given in full, the CDR3 is CASSLDPGSDTQYF.

CDR3 DNA (partial): TGCAGTGCTAGAGGACAGGGGAAGGGGTACGAG. It yields the protein CSARGQGKGYE. The full CDR3 protein reads CSARGQGKGYEQYF. The chain joins TRBV20-1 to TRBJ2-7; 8 nucleotides match TRBD1. The observed sequence ends 3 residues before the CDR3 terminus, with the missing tail filled in from the germline J gene. This CDR3 has 14 residues. Per the germline V gene, CDR1 is DFQATT and CDR2 is SNEGSKA (reference sequence). The ends lost 1 base at V and 4 bases at J; junction bases unmatched: 6.

Note on this clone: The observed sequence ends 3 residues before the CDR3 terminus, with the missing tail filled in from the germline J gene. The chain recombines TRBV6-1 with TRBJ2-7, with 10 bases fitting TRBD2. Losses at the gene ends were 3 bases for V and 2 bases for J; bases not matched to a gene: 4. Germline assignment: CDR1 MNHNS and CDR2 SASEGT. This CDR3 has 15 amino acids. The CDR3 spells CASSEDLAGAYEQYF. CDR3 DNA, as far as it was read: TGTGCCAGCAGTGAGGATCTAGCGGGGGCCTACGAG.

Remarks on this clone: The read ends 3 residues before the CDR3 terminus; that terminus is restored from the germline J gene. The J gene is TRBJ1-5, the V gene TRBV20-1; TRBD1 aligns across 8 bases. The germline V gene encodes CDR1 DFQATT and CDR2 SNEGSKA (reference sequence). CDR3 length equals 14 residues. Trimming cost V 4 bases and J 6 bases; bases outside gene matches: 8. This CDR3 is CSAKYQGAFQPQHF. Partial CDR3 DNA: TGCAGTGCTAAGTACCAGGGGGCATTTCAGCCC.